This T cell receptor beta chain was sequenced in a study of beta chain features in type 1 diabetes. Germline loops: CDR1 KGHSH, CDR2 LQKENI. This CDR3 spans 13 amino acids. V was pared by 5 bases and J by 0 bases, with 7 bases between. On this clone itself: The same CDR3 is also encoded by other DNA sequences in this sample.

The investigators reverse transcribed all of the isolated RNA, so they sequenced expressed TCRB transcripts. Some clones are missing from TCRdb's copy, which holds only in-frame ones; the method was immunoSEQ multiplex PCR. Of 900,000 or so clones listed, about a sixth are singletons. V is TRBV18 and J is TRBJ2-5; D not resolved. This receptor was taken from a young woman in good health. Sequencing was carried out using naive CD4+ T cells from blood. CDR3 region: CASSSLYQETQYF. The DNA of the CDR3 is TGTGCCAGCTCATCGCTGTACCAAGAGACCCAGTACTTC.